The clone carrying this T cell receptor (beta chain) was observed at least ten times. Its antigen is undetermined. This sample was taken from a study of blood T cells in healthy people across ages. Primers used in a second PCR of roughly 6 to 11 cycles were a sample-barcoded 5' primer and a J-beta primer mix. Each cDNA molecule was tagged by a template-switch adaptor with 12 random nucleotides. MiXCR was run by TCRdb on the 5' RACE reads, yielding one entry per CDR3 protein. The top ten hold approximately 19% of the sample, which has fewer than 1,000,000 distinct CDR3 sequences, around two fifths seen once. Study-wide results and limits: Among long-lived donors, naive CD4+ cells were more numerous and diversity higher than in aged donors.

This CDR3 is built from 15 residues. Per the germline V gene, CDR1 is SGHVS and CDR2 is FNYEAQ. With V trimmed by 4 bases and J by 1 base, 4 bases remained unmatched. The chain employs TRBV7-6 and TRBJ2-7; TRBD1 aligns across 10 bases. The material sequenced was blood. This TCR was sampled from a man aged 55-75 years in good health. CDR3 sequence (DNA): TGTGCCAGCAGCTCCGGGACAGGGGTGTCCTACGAGCAGTACTTC. Translation gives CASSSGTGVSYEQYF.